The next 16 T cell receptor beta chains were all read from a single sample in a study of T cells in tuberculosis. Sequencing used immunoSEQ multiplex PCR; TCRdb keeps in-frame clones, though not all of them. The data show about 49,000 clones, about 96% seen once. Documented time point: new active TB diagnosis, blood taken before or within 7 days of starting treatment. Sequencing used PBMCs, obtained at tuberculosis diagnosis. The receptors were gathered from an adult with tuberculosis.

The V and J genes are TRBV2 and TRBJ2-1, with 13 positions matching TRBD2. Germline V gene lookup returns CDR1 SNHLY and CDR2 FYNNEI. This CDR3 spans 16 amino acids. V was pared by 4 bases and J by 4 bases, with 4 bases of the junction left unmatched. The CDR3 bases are TGTGCCAGCAGTGGGGGACTAGCGGGACTGTACAATGAGCAGTTCTTC. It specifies CASSGGLAGLYNEQFF.

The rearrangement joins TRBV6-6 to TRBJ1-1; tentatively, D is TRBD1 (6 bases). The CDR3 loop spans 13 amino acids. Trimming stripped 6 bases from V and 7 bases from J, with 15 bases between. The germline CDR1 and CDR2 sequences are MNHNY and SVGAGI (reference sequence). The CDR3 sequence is CASSGTPRGEAFF. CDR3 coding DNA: TGTGCCAGCAGCGGTACTCCCAGGGGTGAAGCTTTCTTT.

For the CDR3, the DNA is TGTGCCAGCAGTTTAAAGGGGCATCGTGGCTACACCTTC. It is translated as CASSLKGHRGYTF. The chain has TRBV28 and TRBJ1-2, with D perhaps matching TRBD1 (5 bases). CDR1 MDHEN and CDR2 SYDVKM come from the germline V gene. The CDR3 has 13 amino acids. The ends were cut back, 2 bases at V and 7 bases at J, with 11 bases in the middle.

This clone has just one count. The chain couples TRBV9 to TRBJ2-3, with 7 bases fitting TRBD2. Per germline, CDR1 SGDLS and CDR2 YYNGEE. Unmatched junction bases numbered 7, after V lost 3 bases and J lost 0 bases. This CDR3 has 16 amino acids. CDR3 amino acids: CASSAGGSWSTDTQYF. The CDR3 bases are TGTGCCAGCAGCGCCGGGGGGAGTTGGAGCACAGATACGCAGTATTTT.

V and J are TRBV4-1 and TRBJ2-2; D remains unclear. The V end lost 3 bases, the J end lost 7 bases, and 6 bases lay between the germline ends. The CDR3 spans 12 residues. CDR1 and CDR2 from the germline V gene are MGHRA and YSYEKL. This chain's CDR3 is CASSHSVGELFF. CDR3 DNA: TGCGCCAGCAGCCACTCAGTCGGGGAGCTGTTTTTT.

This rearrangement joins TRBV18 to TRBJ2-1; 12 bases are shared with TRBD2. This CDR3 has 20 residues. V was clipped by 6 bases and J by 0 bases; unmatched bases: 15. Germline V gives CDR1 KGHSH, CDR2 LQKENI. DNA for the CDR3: TGTGCCAGCTCGCCTGCTAGCGGGAGGGCCGATAGTAACTCCTACAATGAGCAGTTCTTC. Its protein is CASSPASGRADSNSYNEQFF.

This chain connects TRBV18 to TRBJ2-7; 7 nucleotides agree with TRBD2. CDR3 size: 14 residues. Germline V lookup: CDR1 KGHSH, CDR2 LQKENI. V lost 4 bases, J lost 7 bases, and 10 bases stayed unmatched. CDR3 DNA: TGTGCCAGCTCACGGGATTGGCGGGAGTCTGAGCAGTACTTC. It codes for CASSRDWRESEQYF.

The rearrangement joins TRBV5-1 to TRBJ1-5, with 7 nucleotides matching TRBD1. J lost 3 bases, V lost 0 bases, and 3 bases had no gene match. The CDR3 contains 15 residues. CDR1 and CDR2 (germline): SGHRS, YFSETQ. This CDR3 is CASSLAGGPNQPQHF. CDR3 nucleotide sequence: TGCGCCAGCAGCTTGGCAGGGGGGCCCAATCAGCCCCAGCATTTT.

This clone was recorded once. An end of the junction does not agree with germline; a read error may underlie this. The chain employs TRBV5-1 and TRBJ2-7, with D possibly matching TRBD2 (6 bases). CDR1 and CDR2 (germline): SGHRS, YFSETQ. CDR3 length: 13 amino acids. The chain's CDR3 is CASSLRGSNEQYF. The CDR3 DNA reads TGCGCCAGCAGTCTGCGGGGCTCCAACGAGCAGTACTTC. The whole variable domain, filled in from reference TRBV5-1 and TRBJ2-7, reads KAGVTQTPRYLIKTRGQQVTLSCSPISGHRSVSWYQQTPGQGLQFLFEYFSETQRNKGNFPGRFSGRQFSNSRSEMNVSTLELGDSALYLCASSLRGSNEQYFGPGTRLTVT.

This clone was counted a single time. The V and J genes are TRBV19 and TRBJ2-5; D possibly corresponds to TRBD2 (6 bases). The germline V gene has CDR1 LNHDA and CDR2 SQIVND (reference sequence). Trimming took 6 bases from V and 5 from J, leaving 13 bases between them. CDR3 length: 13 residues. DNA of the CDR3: TGTGCCAGTAGCCCGACTAGAGTGGAGACCCAGTACTTC. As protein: CASSPTRVETQYF.

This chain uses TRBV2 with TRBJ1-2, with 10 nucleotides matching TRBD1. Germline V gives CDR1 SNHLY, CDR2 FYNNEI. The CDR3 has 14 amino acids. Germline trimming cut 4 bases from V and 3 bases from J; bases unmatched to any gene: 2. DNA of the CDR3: TGTGCCAGCAGTGGAGGGACAGGGGACTATGGCTACACCTTC. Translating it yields CASSGGTGDYGYTF.

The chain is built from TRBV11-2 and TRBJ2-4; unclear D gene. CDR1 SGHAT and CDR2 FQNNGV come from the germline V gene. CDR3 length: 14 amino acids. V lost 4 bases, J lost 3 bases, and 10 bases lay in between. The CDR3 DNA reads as TGTGCCAGCAGCTCACTCCGAGACAAAAACATTCAGTACTTC. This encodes CASSSLRDKNIQYF.

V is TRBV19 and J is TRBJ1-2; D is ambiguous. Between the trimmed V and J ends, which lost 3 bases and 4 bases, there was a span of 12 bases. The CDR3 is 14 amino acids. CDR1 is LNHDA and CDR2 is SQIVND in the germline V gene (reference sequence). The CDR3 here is CASSIQAPAYGYTF. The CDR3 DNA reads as TGTGCCAGTAGTATCCAGGCGCCGGCCTATGGCTACACCTTC.

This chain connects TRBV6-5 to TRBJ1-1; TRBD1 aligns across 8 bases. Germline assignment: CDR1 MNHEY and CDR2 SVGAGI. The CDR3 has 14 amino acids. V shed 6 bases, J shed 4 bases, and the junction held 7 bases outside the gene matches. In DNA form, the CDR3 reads TGTGCCAGCAGCTTACAAACAGGGGGCACTGAAGCTTTCTTT. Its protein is CASSLQTGGTEAFF.

The DNA of the CDR3 is TGCAGCGTTGCGGGACAGGGGTTCGACGAGCAGTACTTC. Amino acid sequence: CSVAGQGFDEQYF. The gene calls are TRBV29-1 and TRBJ2-7; 10 bases match TRBD1. Germline trimming cut 4 bases from V and 5 bases from J; bases unmatched to any gene: 5. The CDR3 has 13 amino acids. Germline values: CDR1 SQVTM, CDR2 ANQGSEA.

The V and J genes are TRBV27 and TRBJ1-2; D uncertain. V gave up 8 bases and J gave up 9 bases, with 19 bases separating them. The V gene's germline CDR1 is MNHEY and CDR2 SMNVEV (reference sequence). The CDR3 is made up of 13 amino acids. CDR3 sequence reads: CASSSLTLDSYTF. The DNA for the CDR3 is TGTGCCAGCTCTTCCCTTACACTAGATAGCTACACCTTC.